The 17 T cell receptor beta chains given below trace back to one sample, sequenced in a study of TIL therapy for anti-PD-1-resistant metastatic lung cancer. The immunoSEQ assay was v3. TCRdb keeps only in-frame clones here, not all; method: immunoSEQ multiplex PCR. The sample yields around 6,000 clones, about 66% seen once. Time point: pre-treatment sample, taken before nivolumab and TIL therapy. Tumor tissue came from excised metastases, mostly pleural nodules or supraclavicular lymph nodes. The sample was tumor tissue, taken at baseline. The source of these receptors is a person aged 30 to 80 with non-small cell lung cancer.

This clone occurred a few times. This sequence joins TRBV28 and TRBJ1-6, with no clear D. This CDR3 has 14 residues. V lost 11 bases to trimming and J lost 6 bases, with 17 bases between them. Germline V gene lookup returns CDR1 MDHEN and CDR2 SYDVKM. DNA for the CDR3: TGTGCCGTGAGTAGGTGGTTGGTTAATTCACCCCTCCACTTT. Its protein product is CAVSRWLVNSPLHF.

This clone was counted only a few times. This rearrangement joins TRBV4-1 to TRBJ2-5; 9 bases map to TRBD1. CDR1 and CDR2 from the germline V gene are MGHRA and YSYEKL. This CDR3 region has 17 residues. J gave up 5 bases and V 1 base, and 11 bases lay outside the gene matches. The CDR3 region is CASSQVGTGRYGETQYF. The CDR3 nucleotides read TGCGCCAGCAGCCAAGTAGGGACAGGGCGGTATGGGGAGACCCAGTACTTC.

V is TRBV14 and J is TRBJ2-3; D gene ambiguous. Germline CDR1 and CDR2: SGHDN and FVKESK. The germline V and J ends were trimmed by 3 bases and 3 bases, with 10 bases remaining between them. The CDR3 is made up of 14 amino acids. The CDR3 here is CASSQVWQTDTQYF. DNA for the CDR3: TGTGCCAGCAGCCAGGTCTGGCAGACAGATACGCAGTATTTT. The whole variable domain, remainder taken from reference TRBV14 and TRBJ2-3, is EAGVTQFPSHSVIEKGQTVTLRCDPISGHDNLYWYRRVMGKEIKFLLHFVKESKQDESGMPNNRFLAERTGGTYSTLKVQPAELEDSGVYFCASSQVWQTDTQYFGPGTRLTVL.

The chain links TRBV28 to TRBJ1-3; D remains unclear. Deletions cut 7 bases from V and 0 bases from J, with 13 bases between. CDR1 is MDHEN, CDR2 SYDVKM, per germline. The CDR3 length is 15 residues. The CDR3 protein is CASTLYQDSGNTIYF. CDR3 nucleotides: TGTGCCAGCACCCTTTACCAGGACTCTGGAAACACCATATATTTT. The full variable domain, its missing parts supplied by reference TRBV28 and TRBJ1-3, is DVKVTQSSRYLVKRTGEKVFLECVQDMDHENMFWYRQDPGLGLRLIYFSYDVKMKEKGDIPEGYSVSREKKERFSLILESASTNQTSMYLCASTLYQDSGNTIYFGEGSWLTVV.

As concerns this clone: Mismatch with germline at one junction end may stem from a read error. The rearrangement joins TRBV5-6 to TRBJ2-1; the match to TRBD2 covers 9 bases. The CDR3 length is 17 residues. Germline V gives CDR1 SGHDT, CDR2 YYEEEE. The CDR3 region has the DNA TGTGCCCGCAGCTGGGGGGGTGGACTAGCGAGGAACAATGAGCAGTTCTTC. This encodes CARSWGGGLARNNEQFF.

The J gene is TRBJ2-5, the V gene TRBV5-1; D possibly matches TRBD1 or TRBD2 (5 bases each). The CDR3 extends over 18 amino acids. The germline V gene encodes CDR1 SGHRS and CDR2 YFSETQ. V was trimmed by 0 bases and J by 3 bases, leaving 21 bases between them. The CDR3 bases are TGCGCCAGCAGCTTGGCCTGGGCCGCCGACTGGGGGAAAGAGACCCAGTACTTC. Translating it yields CASSLAWAADWGKETQYF.

This chain joins TRBV11-1 and TRBJ1-5; D unresolved. CDR1 SGHAT and CDR2 FQDESV come from the germline V gene (reference sequence). This CDR3 is 13 amino acids long. V was clipped by 1 base and J by 8 bases, with 9 bases between them. DNA of the CDR3: TGTGCCAGCAGCTTAGGACGGGGAAAGCCCCAGCATTTT. Amino acid sequence: CASSLGRGKPQHF.

The chain is built from TRBV6-5 and TRBJ1-3, with D possibly TRBD1 on 6 matching bases. Trimming removed 8 bases at V and 4 bases at J, with 18 bases between. The CDR3 is 15 amino acids. Germline CDR1 reads MNHEY; CDR2 reads SVGAGI. Here the CDR3 reads CASSRQAVLGNTIYF. CDR3 bases: TGTGCCAGCTCGCGACAGGCGGTTCTGGGAAACACCATATATTTT.

The chain is built from TRBV5-4 and TRBJ1-1; 8 nucleotides agree with TRBD1. The germline CDR1 and CDR2 sequences are SGHNT and YYREEE (reference sequence). This CDR3 region has 15 residues. J gave up 0 bases and V 4 bases, and 5 bases lay outside the gene matches. This CDR3 reads CASSPGQDMNTEAFF. CDR3 sequence (DNA): TGTGCCAGCAGCCCGGGACAGGATATGAACACTGAAGCTTTCTTT.

Comments on this clone: The same CDR3 is also encoded by other DNA sequences in this sample. The rearrangement joins TRBV27 to TRBJ1-1; D unresolved. This CDR3 contains 13 residues. The germline V gene has CDR1 MNHEY and CDR2 SMNVEV (reference sequence). V lost 2 bases, J lost 3 bases, and 7 bases lay in between. The CDR3 loop is CASSLRRDTEAFF. CDR3 DNA sequence: TGTGCCAGCAGTTTAAGAAGAGACACTGAAGCTTTCTTT.

The chain recombines TRBV5-1 with TRBJ1-1, with no clear D. Germline CDR1 SGHRS, CDR2 YFSETQ. Deletions cut 0 bases from V and 1 base from J, with 7 bases between. The CDR3 contains 14 residues. Here the CDR3 DNA reads TGCGCCAGCAGCTTGGGGTCTCAGAACACTGAAGCTTTCTTT. Its protein is CASSLGSQNTEAFF.

The chain couples TRBV7-3 to TRBJ2-2; TRBD2 matches at 10 bases. The trim removed 5 bases at V and 5 bases at J, leaving 5 bases unmatched. Germline lookup yields CDR1 SGHTA and CDR2 FQGTGA. The CDR3 is made up of 15 amino acids. The CDR3 reads CASSDLAGVTGELFF. The DNA for the CDR3 is TGTGCCAGCAGCGACCTAGCGGGGGTTACCGGGGAGCTGTTTTTT.

Concerning this clone: The same CDR3 also results from other DNA sequences found in this sample. The rearrangement links TRBV19 to TRBJ1-6; D is undetermined. V lost 1 base and J 7 bases, leaving 2 bases between the germline ends. The CDR3 length is 12 residues. Germline V CDR1 and CDR2: LNHDA, SQIVND (reference sequence). This chain's CDR3 is CASSIANSPLHF. The CDR3 bases are TGTGCCAGTAGTATAGCCAATTCACCCCTCCACTTT.

This clone was picked up a small number of times. The genes are TRBV9 and TRBJ2-7, with TRBD1 identical over 10 bases. The V gene's germline CDR1 is SGDLS and CDR2 YYNGEE. With 4 bases clipped from V and 1 base from J, the junction kept 5 bases outside the gene matches. This CDR3 region has 15 residues. Here the CDR3 reads CASSQRDRGSYEQYF. CDR3 sequence (DNA): TGTGCCAGCAGCCAACGGGACAGGGGTTCCTACGAGCAGTACTTC.

This chain joins TRBV9 and TRBJ2-1; 8 nucleotides match TRBD2. The CDR3 extends over 16 amino acids. The V gene's germline CDR1 is SGDLS and CDR2 YYNGEE. V gave up 0 bases and J gave up 3 bases; unmatched junction bases: 5. The CDR3 sequence is CASSVAGSGIYNEQFF. For the CDR3, the DNA is TGTGCCAGCAGCGTAGCAGGTAGCGGGATCTACAATGAGCAGTTCTTC.

This chain uses TRBV19 with TRBJ2-7; unclear D gene. CDR1 and CDR2 (germline): LNHDA, SQIVND (reference sequence). CDR3 size: 12 residues. Trimming cost V 7 bases and J 5 bases, with 12 bases left between them. The CDR3 is CASKGYRDEQYF. The CDR3 nucleotides read TGTGCCAGTAAAGGGTATAGGGACGAGCAGTACTTC.

V and J are TRBV5-8 and TRBJ2-3; tentatively, D is TRBD1 or TRBD2 (6 bases each). Looked up from germline, CDR1 is SGHTS and CDR2 is YDEGEE. V dropped 4 bases and J dropped 0 bases, with 18 bases sitting between them. The CDR3 covers 17 residues. The CDR3 DNA reads TGTGCCAGCAGCCACCGAGGAGGGACACCTAGCACAGATACGCAGTATTTT. The encoded protein is CASSHRGGTPSTDTQYF. The full variable domain, its missing parts supplied by reference TRBV5-8 and TRBJ2-3, is EAGVTQSPTHLIKTRGQQATLRCSPISGHTSVYWYQQALGLGLQFLLWYDEGEERNRGNFPPRFSGRQFPNYSSELNVNALELEDSALYLCASSHRGGTPSTDTQYFGPGTRLTVL.